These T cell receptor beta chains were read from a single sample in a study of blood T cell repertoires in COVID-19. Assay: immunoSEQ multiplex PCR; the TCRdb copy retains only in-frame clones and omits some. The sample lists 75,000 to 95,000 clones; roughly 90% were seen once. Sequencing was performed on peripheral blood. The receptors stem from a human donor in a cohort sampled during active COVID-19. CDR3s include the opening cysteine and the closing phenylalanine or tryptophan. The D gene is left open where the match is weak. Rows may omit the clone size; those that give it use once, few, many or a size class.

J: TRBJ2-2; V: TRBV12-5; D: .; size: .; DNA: TGTGCTAGTGGTTTGGCCCTCCCCTTCGTCGTGTTAAAAGAGCAAAACACCGGGGAGCTGTTTTTT; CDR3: CASGLALPFVVLKEQNTGELFF
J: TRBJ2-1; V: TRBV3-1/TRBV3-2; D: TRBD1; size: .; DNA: TGTGCCAGCAGCCAAGGGACAGGGCGGAATGAGCAGTTCTTC; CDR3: CASSQGTGRNEQFF
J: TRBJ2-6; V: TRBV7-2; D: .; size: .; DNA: TGTGCCAGCAGCTTGATGGCAGGGCCTAGCTCTGGGGCCAACGTCCTGACTTTC; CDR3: CASSLMAGPSSGANVLTF
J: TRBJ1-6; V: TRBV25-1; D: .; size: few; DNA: TGTGCCAGCAGTGAAGAAAGGGGTTCTGGCAATTCACCCCTCCACTTT; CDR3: CASSEERGSGNSPLHF
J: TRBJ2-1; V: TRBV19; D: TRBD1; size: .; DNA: TGTGCCAGTAGTATTACAGGGGGCGCCTACAATGAGCAGTTCTTC; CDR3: CASSITGGAYNEQFF
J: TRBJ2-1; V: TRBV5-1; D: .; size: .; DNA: TGCGCCAGCAGCGATACCCAGGGTTCCCACTCCTCCAATGAGCAGTTCTTC; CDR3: CASSDTQGSHSSNEQFF
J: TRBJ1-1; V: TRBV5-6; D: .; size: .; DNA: TGTGCCAGCAGTTCAGGGTCGGGGAACACTGAAGCTTTCTTT; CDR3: CASSSGSGNTEAFF
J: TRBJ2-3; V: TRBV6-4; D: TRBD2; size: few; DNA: TGTGCCGGGGAGGGGCACGGAACAGATACGCAGTATTTT; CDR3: CAGEGHGTDTQYF
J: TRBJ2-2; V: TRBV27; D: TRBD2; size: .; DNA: TGTGCCAGCGCCGCCCTAGCGGGGCTATCGAGCACCGGGGAGCTGTTTTTT; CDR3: CASAALAGLSSTGELFF
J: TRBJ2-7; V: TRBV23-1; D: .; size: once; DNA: TGCGCCAGCAGTCCCCTCCCCCCCTACGAGCAGTACTTC; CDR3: CASSPLPPYEQYF
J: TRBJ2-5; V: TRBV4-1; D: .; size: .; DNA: TGCGCCAGCAGCCGATGGGGGGACTTCAATGAGACCCAGTACTTC; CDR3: CASSRWGDFNETQYF
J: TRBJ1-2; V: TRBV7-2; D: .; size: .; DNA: TGTGCCAGCAGTCTCGGGGCTGGGGGCAGGCGCGGATATGGCTACACCTTC; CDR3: CASSLGAGGRRGYGYTF
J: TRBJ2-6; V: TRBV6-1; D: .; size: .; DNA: TGTGCCAGCAGTGAAGACGGGAACTCTGGGGCCAACGTCCTGACTTTC; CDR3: CASSEDGNSGANVLTF
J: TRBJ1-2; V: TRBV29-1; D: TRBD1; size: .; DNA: TGCAGCGTTGAATCCGGGACAGGGTATGGCTATGGCTACACCTTC; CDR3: CSVESGTGYGYGYTF
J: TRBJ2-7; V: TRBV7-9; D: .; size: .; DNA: TGTGCCAGCAGCTTAGCGGGGAGGGGGGAGCAGTACTTC; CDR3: CASSLAGRGEQYF
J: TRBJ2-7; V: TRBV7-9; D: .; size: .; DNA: TGTGCCAGCAGCCCTGCAGCGTCCTACGAGCAGTACTTC; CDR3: CASSPAASYEQYF
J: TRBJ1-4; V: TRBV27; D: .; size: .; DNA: TGTGCCAGCAGTTTATTCCGGGAGCGTAATGAAAAACTGTTTTTT; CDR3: CASSLFRERNEKLFF
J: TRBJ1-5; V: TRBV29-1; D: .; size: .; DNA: TGCAGCGCAAGAGAAAATAGCAATCAGCCCCAGCATTTT; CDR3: CSARENSNQPQHF
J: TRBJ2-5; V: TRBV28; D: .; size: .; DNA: TGTGCCAGCAGTTTGAGTGGTCCGGAGACCCAGTACTTC; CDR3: CASSLSGPETQYF
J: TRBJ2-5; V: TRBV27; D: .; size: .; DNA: TGTGCCAGCAGTCCCCGAAGGAGTCAAGAGACCCAGTACTTC; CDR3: CASSPRRSQETQYF
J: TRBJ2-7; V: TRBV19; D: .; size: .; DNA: TGTGCCAGTAGTCCGGGACAAGTATACGAGCAGTACTTC; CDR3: CASSPGQVYEQYF
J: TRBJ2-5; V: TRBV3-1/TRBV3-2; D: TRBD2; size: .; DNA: TGTGCCAGCAGCCGGAATAGCGGGCAAGAGACCCAGTACTTC; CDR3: CASSRNSGQETQYF
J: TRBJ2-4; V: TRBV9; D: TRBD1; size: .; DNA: TGTGCCAGCAGCGTAGTAGGGGACAGGGGAAACATTCAGTACTTC; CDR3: CASSVVGDRGNIQYF
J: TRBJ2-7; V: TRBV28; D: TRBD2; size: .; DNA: TGTGCCAGCAGTTTAGAATCTAGCGGGGTCTACGAGCAGTACTTC; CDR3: CASSLESSGVYEQYF
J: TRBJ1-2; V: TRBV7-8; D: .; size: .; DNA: TGTGCCAGCAGCCCAAACGGGAACTATGGCTACACCTTC; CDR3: CASSPNGNYGYTF
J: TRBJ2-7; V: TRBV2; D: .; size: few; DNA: TGTGCCAGCAAGCCGGACAGCGCCGCCTACGAGCAGTACTTC; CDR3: CASKPDSAAYEQYF
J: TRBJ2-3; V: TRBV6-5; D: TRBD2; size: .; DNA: TGTGCCAGCACCCCAGCGGGGGGGCTGGATACGCAGTATTTT; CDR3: CASTPAGGLDTQYF
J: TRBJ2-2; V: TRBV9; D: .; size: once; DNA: TGTGCCAGCAGCGTAGGTGCGGGGGCCCTCGCCGGGGAGCTGTTTTTT; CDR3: CASSVGAGALAGELFF
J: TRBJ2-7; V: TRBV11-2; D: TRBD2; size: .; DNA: TGTGCCAGCAGCTTGGTAGCGGGGACCTCCTACGAGCAGTACTTC; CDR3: CASSLVAGTSYEQYF
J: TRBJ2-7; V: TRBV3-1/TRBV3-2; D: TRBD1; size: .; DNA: TGTGCCAGCAGCCAAGATCAGGGACAGGGGATCCGCGAGCAGTACTTC; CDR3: CASSQDQGQGIREQYF
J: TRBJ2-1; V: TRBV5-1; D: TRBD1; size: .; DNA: TGCGCCAGCAGCCCGTCCGGGACAGACAATGAGCAGTTCTTC; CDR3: CASSPSGTDNEQFF
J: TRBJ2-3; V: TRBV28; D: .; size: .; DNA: TGTGCCAGCAGTCCTTCCGCTGGGAGGACAGATACGCAGTATTTT; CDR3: CASSPSAGRTDTQYF
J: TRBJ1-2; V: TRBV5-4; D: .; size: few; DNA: TGTGCCAGCAGCTTGGTTGGCATAACGAACTATGGCTACACCTTC; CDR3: CASSLVGITNYGYTF
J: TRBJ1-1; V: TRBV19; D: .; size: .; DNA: TGTGCCAGTAGTGGGGGCCGCGACCGTATGAACACTGAAGCTTTCTTT; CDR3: CASSGGRDRMNTEAFF
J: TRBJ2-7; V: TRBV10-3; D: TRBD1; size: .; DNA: TGTGCCATCAGTGAGCCTGGACAGGGGGCCTACGAGCAGTACTTC; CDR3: CAISEPGQGAYEQYF
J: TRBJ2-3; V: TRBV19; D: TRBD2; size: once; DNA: TGTGCCAGTAGTTACTTCGGCGGGGGATCCGTCCGCACAGATACGCAGTATTTT; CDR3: CASSYFGGGSVRTDTQYF
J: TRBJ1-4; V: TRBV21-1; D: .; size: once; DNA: TGTGCCAGCAGCAAAGGAGTCAGCCCGGGGGAGACTAATGAAAAACTGTTTTTT; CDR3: CASSKGVSPGETNEKLFF
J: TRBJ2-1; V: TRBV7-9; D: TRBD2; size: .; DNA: TGTGCCAGCAGCTTAGCTAGCGGGGGGGTGTATGAGCAGTTCTTC; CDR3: CASSLASGGVYEQFF
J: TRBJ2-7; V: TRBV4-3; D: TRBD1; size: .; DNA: TGCGCCAGCAGCCAAGGGACAGGGGGGTCCTACGAGCAGTACTTC; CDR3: CASSQGTGGSYEQYF
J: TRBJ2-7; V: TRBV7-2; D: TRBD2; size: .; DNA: TGTGCCAGCAGCTTAGCAGCGGGGAGCTCCTACGAGCAGTACTTC; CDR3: CASSLAAGSSYEQYF
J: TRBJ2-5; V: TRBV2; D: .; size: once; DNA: TGTGCCAGCAGGGCACAGGGTACTGGGCGAGAGACCCAGTACTTC; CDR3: CASRAQGTGRETQYF
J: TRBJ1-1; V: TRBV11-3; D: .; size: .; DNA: TGTGCCAGCAGTCGAGGCGGGATGAACACTGAAGCTTTCTTT; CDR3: CASSRGGMNTEAFF
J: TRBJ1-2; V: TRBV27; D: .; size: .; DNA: TGTGCCAGCAGTAGGACACTGACTAACTATGGCTACACCTTC; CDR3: CASSRTLTNYGYTF
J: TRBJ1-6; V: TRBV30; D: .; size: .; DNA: TGTGCCTGGACCCGACAGGAGGCCTCACCCCTCCACTTT; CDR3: CAWTRQEASPLHF
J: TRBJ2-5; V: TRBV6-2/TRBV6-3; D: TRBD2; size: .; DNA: TGTGCCAGCAGTTACGGTACTAGCGGGAGGGCCCGGGAGACCCAGTACTTC; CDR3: CASSYGTSGRARETQYF
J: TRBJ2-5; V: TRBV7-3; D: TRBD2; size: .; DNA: TGTGCCAGCAGCTCCGGGGGGACAGAGACCCAGTACTTC; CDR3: CASSSGGTETQYF
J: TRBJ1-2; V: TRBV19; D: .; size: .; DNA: TGTGCCAGTAGTATAGCGACATCTAACTATGGCTACACCTTC; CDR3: CASSIATSNYGYTF
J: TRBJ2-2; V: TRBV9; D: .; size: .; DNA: TGTGCCAGCAGCGGGGGCACGAACACCGGGGAGCTGTTTTTT; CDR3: CASSGGTNTGELFF
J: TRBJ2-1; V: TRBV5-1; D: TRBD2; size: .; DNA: TGCGCCAGCAGCTTGGCCGGGACTAGCGGGTACAATGAGCAGTTCTTC; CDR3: CASSLAGTSGYNEQFF
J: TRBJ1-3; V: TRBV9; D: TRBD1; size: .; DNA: TGTGCCAGCAGCTTTGGACAGGGGGATGGAAACACCATATATTTT; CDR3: CASSFGQGDGNTIYF
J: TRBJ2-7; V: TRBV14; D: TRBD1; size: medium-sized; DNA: TGTGCCAGCAGCATACCGGGACAGGGCCCCTACGAGCAGTACTTC; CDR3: CASSIPGQGPYEQYF
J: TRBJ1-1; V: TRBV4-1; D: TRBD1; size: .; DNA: TGCGCCAGCAGCCGGGACAGGGTCACTGAAGCTTTCTTT; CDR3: CASSRDRVTEAFF
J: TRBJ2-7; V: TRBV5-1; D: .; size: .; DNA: TGCGCCAGCAGCTATACCGGGACAAGGCCCTACGAGCAGTACTTC; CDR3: CASSYTGTRPYEQYF
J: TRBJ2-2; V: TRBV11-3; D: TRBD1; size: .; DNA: TGTGCCAGCAGCCCGAGGACAGGGGTCACCGGGGAGCTGTTTTTT; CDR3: CASSPRTGVTGELFF
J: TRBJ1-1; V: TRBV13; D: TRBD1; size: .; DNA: TGTGCCAGCAGGACAGGGTCCCGAATTCCGGTACCTGCTTTCTTT; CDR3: CASRTGSRIPVPAFF
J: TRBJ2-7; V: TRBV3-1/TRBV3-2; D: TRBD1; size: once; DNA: TGTGCCAGCAGCCAAGGCTCGCCGACAGGGGGAGGGGAGCAGTACTTC; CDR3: CASSQGSPTGGGEQYF
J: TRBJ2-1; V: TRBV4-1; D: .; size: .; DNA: TGCGCCAGCAGCCAAGATAAGGTAGCGAGAGGGGGTGAGCAGTTCTTC; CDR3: CASSQDKVARGGEQFF
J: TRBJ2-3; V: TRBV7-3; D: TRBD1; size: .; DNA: TGTGCCAGCAGCAACGGCGGGACAGGGGGCCAAGATACGCAGTATTTT; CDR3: CASSNGGTGGQDTQYF
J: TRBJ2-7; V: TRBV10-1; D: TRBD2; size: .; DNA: TGCGCCAGCAGCAAAATAACAAATTATAGCGGGAGGACCTCCTACGAGCAGTACTTC; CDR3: CASSKITNYSGRTSYEQYF